This T cell receptor (beta chain) was retrieved from a study of PD-1 blockade in classical Hodgkin lymphoma. Study-wide results and limits: With respect to the repertoire differences, their causes, possibly disease activity or prior therapy, remain undefined.

Indicated time point: cycle 4 day 1 (C4D1), after six to seven weeks of nivolumab. Each patient experienced a relapse that followed autologous stem cell transplantation, and brentuximab vedotin exposure varied. The data were produced by immunoSEQ multiplex PCR, yet TCRdb's version contains in-frame clones alone and is incomplete. The sample yields tens of thousands of clones, around 91% seen once. To note about this clone: Its antigen remains unknown.

The CDR3 runs 13 residues. Germline CDR1 MGHRA, CDR2 YSYEKL. V lost 2 bases and J 5 bases, leaving 7 bases between the germline ends. J is TRBJ2-4 and V is TRBV4-1; D is unclear. The sequence was collected from a human donor with classical Hodgkin lymphoma. The input for sequencing was peripheral blood mononuclear cells (PBMCs), taken before the fourth cycle of nivolumab. The CDR3 region is CASSQPPQNIQYF. Written as DNA, the CDR3 is TGCGCCAGCAGCCAACCCCCCCAAAACATTCAGTACTTC.